The clone carrying this T cell receptor (beta chain) occurred once. The data stem from a study of shared clonotypes between healthy human individuals. Ten immunoSEQ deep assay plates were used to sequence the DNA of unsorted PBMCs. Sequencing used immunoSEQ multiplex PCR; TCRdb keeps in-frame clones, though not all of them. This table has about 490,000 clones, roughly 85% appearing once. The sequenced material came from PBMCs. The source is a woman in her thirties or forties in good health. Some clones in this sample may be carry-over from other donors' samples.

The CDR3 protein is CASAKGASDFNTGELFF. The CDR3 DNA is TGTGCCAGCGCAAAAGGTGCTAGCGATTTTAACACCGGGGAGCTGTTTTTT. This chain connects TRBV2 to TRBJ2-2; the D gene is possibly TRBD2 (6 bases). CDR1 and CDR2 from the germline V gene are SNHLY and FYNNEI. There are 17 residues in the CDR3. Trimming removed 8 bases from V and 2 bases from J, with 21 bases in between. Full variable domain (outside the CDR3, taken from reference TRBV2 and TRBJ2-2): EPEVTQTPSHQVTQMGQEVILRCVPISNHLYFYWYRQILGQKVEFLVSFYNNEISEKSEIFDDQFSVERPDGSNFTLKIRSTKLEDSAMYFCASAKGASDFNTGELFFGEGSRLTVL.